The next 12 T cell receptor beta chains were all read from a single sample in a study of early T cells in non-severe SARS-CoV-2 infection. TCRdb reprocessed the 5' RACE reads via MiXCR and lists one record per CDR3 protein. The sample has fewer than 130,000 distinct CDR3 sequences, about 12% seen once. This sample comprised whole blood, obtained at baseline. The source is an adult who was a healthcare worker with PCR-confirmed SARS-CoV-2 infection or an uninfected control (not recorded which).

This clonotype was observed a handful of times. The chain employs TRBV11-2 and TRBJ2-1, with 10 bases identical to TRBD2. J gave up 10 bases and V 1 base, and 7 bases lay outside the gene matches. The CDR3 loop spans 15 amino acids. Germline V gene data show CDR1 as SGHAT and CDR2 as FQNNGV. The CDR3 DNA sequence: TGTGCCAGCAGCTTAGTCCTAGCGGGAGTGCGCGAGCAGTTCTTC. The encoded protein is CASSLVLAGVREQFF.

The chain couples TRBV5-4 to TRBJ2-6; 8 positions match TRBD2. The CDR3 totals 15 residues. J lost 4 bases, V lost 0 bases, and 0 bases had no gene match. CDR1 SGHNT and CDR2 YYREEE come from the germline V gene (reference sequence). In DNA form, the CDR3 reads TGTGCCAGCAGCTTGGGACTAGCGGGGGCCAACGTCCTGACTTTC. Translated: CASSLGLAGANVLTF.

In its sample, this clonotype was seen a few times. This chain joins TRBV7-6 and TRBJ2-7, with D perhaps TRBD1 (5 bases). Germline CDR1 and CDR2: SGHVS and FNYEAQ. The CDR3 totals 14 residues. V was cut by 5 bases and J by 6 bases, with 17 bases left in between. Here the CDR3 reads CASSPRAGSFEQYF. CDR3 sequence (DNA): TGTGCCAGCAGCCCAAGGGCAGGGTCATTCGAGCAGTACTTC.

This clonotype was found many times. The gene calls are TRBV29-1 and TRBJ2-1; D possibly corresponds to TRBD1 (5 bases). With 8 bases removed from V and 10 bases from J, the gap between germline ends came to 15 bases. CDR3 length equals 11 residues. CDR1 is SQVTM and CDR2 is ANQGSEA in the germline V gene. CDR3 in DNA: TGCAGCATGTTCAGGGTCGGCGAGCAGTTCTTC. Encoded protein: CSMFRVGEQFF.

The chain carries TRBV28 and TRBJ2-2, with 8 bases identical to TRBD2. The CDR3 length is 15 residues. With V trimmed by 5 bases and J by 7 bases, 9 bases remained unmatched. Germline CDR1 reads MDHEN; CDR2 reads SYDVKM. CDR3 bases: TGTGCCAGCAGTCCTACGGGACTAGATAACGGGGAGCTGTTTTTT. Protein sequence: CASSPTGLDNGELFF. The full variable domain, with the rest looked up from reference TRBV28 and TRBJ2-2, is DVKVTQSSRYLVKRTGEKVFLECVQDMDHENMFWYRQDPGLGLRLIYFSYDVKMKEKGDIPEGYSVSREKKERFSLILESASTNQTSMYLCASSPTGLDNGELFFGEGSRLTVL.

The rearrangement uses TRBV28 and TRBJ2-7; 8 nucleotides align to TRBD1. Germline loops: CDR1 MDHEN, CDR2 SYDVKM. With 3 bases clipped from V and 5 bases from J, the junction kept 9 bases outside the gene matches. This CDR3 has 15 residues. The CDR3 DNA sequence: TGTGCCAGCAGTTTCATGGGCAGGGGGCAAAACGAGCAGTACTTC. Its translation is CASSFMGRGQNEQYF.

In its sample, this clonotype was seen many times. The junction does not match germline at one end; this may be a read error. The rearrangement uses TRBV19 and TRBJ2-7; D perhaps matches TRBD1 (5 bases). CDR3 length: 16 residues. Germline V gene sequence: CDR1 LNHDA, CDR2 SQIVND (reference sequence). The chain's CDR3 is CASRAVDSPSSYEQYF. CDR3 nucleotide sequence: TGTGCGAGTAGGGCGGTAGACAGCCCTAGCTCCTACGAGCAGTACTTC.

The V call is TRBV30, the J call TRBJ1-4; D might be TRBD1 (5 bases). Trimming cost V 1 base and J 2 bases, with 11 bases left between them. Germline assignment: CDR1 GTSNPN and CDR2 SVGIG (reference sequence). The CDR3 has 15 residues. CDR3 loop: CAWSDVGATNEKLFF. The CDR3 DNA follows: TGTGCCTGGAGTGACGTCGGGGCCACTAATGAAAAACTGTTTTTT.

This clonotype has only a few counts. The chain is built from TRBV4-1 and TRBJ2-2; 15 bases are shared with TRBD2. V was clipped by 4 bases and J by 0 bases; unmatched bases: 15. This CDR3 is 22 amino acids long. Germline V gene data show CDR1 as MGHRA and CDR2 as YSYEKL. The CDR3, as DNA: TGCGCCAGCAGCCTAACTTTCAAGGGACTAGCGGGAGGACACGCGAACACCGGGGAGCTGTTTTTT. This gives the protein CASSLTFKGLAGGHANTGELFF.

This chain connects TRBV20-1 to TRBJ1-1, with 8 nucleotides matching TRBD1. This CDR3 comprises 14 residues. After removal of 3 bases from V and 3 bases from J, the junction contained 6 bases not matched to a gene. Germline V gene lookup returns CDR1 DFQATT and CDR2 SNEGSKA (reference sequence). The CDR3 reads CSASRGLSYTEAFF. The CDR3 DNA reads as TGCAGTGCTAGCAGGGGGCTTTCGTACACTGAAGCTTTCTTT.

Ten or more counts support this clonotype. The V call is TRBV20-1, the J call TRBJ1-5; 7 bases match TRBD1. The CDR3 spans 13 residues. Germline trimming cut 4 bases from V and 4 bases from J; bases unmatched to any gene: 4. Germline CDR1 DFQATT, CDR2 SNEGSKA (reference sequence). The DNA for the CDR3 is TGCAGTGCTAAAATACAGGGGAATCAGCCCCAGCATTTT. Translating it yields CSAKIQGNQPQHF.

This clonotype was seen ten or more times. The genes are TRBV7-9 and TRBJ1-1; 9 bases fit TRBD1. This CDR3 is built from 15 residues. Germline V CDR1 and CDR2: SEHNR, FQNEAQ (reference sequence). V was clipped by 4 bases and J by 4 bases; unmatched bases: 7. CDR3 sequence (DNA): TGTGCCAGCAGCTACGACAGGGGGTTGGGCACTGAAGCTTTCTTT. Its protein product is CASSYDRGLGTEAFF.